The TCR beta chain described here comes from a study of blood T cell repertoires in COVID-19 (dated by TCRdb to about 2020). Describing the broader study: Samples from collaborators originated in the United States, Italy and Spain and spanned both the acute and convalescent phases of COVID-19. A de-identified subject ID, COVID-19 status, age in years and sex were almost always included in the sample metadata. The prospective study material was composed of cDNA or gDNA derived from T cells, B-cell-depleted T cells, or PBMCs. The dataset comprised deeply sampled blood TCRbeta repertoires from subjects exposed to, actively infected with, or recovered from COVID-19. The repertoires were released in a freely available public database meant as a resource for research on the immune response to SARS-CoV-2. HLA class I and class II types, where available, came from metadata supplied by the sample provider rather than from assay-based typing. The samples were drawn from the first 160 participants of the ongoing ImmuneRACE study and from 950 to 1,500 subjects provided by 6 global collaborators.

The paper's findings and limits, for the study overall: The amount of clinical and demographic metadata varied by source and participant and was provided uncurated.

Remarks on this clone: It lacks a known antigen. Base qualities are not recorded, but no much larger clone differs from it by a single base.

Taken from cysteine to phenylalanine, the CDR3 has 13 residues. Only the CDR3 DNA is retained, 39 bases long and in frame from the first base. CDR1 and CDR2, per the germline V gene (reference sequence), are SEHNR and FQNEAQ. V drops 3 bases and J drops 5 bases, leaving 8 bases in between. In the prospective study, participants were roughly 18 to 90 years old, resided in approximately 22 geographic areas of the United States, and were enrolled through a virtual design. In the prospective study, cohorts were assigned on the basis of participant-reported clinical history obtained from a screening survey and a study questionnaire. ImmuneRACE Cohort 3 recovered participants were defined by two consecutive negative NP/OP PCR tests, healthcare professional clearance, or symptom resolution. Mobile phlebotomists in the prospective study collected whole blood, serum and a nasopharyngeal or oropharyngeal swab from every participant. Participants in the prospective study had the option to provide additional blood draws and questionnaires over an approximately 2-month period. Before DNA extraction, prospective study blood samples were shipped either frozen or at room temperature.

TCRbeta CDR3 regions were amplified from genomic DNA using the immunoSEQ Assay, a bias-controlled multiplex PCR. For the original study's pipeline: The number of nucleated cells in each sample was estimated by amplification of reference gene primers within the assay. To quantify the absolute abundance of each unique TCRbeta CDR3 rearrangement, sequence reads were collapsed and filtered. For each sample, productive Simpson clonality was calculated as the square root of Simpson's diversity index over productive rearrangements. What TCRdb holds here is the immuneACCESS table cut down to in-frame rearrangements. Part of the clones is not present; checked against another copy, under half of the missing clones reflect an unresolved V gene, and the others are unexplained. D and trimming come from the DNA, and the V and J calls and clone size come from that table. In all, the sample holds around 280,000 clones, and around 88% of those were seen once. In total, the top ten clones hold 5.5% to 7% of the sample.

This chain is built from TRBV7-9 and TRBJ1-3, with the D gene not clear enough to name. This clonotype was sampled from a woman aged 35 to 49 who had recovered from COVID-19. The sample was PBMCs or T cells enriched from blood (not recorded which). The encoded CDR3 is CASSFMERNTIYF. The sequence in DNA is TGTGCCAGCAGCTTCATGGAGAGAAACACCATATATTTT.